This T cell receptor beta chain emerged from a study of lymphopenia after photon versus proton radiotherapy. The sample holds a few counts of this clone. The antigen is not known. Clones were sequenced by immunoSEQ multiplex PCR, and TCRdb holds only the in-frame ones, with some missing. The sample consists of tens of thousands of clones, roughly 87% of them appearing once. The CDR3 runs 12 residues. The germline V gene encodes CDR1 SGHNT and CDR2 YYREEE (reference sequence). With 6 bases removed from V and 6 bases from J, the gap between germline ends came to 10 bases. Study-level points and caveats: A bigger post-nadir fall in TCR diversity correlated inversely with survival time in deceased patients. Relative stability marked proton patients; photon patients lost diversity and naive cells. After lymphocyte nadir, photon-treated repertoires showed oligoclonal expansion, especially CD8+ Temra.

The clonotype comes from a man between 40 and 49 years old with gastric cancer. The source material was peripheral blood, sampled from a patient treated with photon-based radiotherapy. The gene calls are TRBV5-4 and TRBJ2-1, with a possible D match to TRBD2 (5 bases). As DNA, the CDR3 is TGTGCCAGCACCCTGGGAGCCAATGAGCAGTTCTTC. Its protein is CASTLGANEQFF.